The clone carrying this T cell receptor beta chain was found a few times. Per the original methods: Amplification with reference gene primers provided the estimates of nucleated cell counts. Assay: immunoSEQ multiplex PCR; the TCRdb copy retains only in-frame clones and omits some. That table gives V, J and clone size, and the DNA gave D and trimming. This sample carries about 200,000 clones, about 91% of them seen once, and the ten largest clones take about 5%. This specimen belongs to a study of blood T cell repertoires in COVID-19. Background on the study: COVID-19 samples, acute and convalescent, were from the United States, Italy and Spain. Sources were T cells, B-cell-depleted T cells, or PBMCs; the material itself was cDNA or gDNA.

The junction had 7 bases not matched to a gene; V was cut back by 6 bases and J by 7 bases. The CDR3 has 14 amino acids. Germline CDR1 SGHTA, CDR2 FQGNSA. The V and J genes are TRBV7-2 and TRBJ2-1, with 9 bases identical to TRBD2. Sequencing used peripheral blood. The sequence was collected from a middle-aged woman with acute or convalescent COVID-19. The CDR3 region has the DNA TGTGCCAGCAGTCCGCTAGCGGGGAGTAATGAGCAGTTCTTC. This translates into CASSPLAGSNEQFF. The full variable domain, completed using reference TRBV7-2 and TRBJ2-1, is GAGVSQSPSNKVTEKGKDVELRCDPISGHTALYWYRQSLGQGLEFLIYFQGNSAPDKSGLPSDRFSAERTGGSVSTLTIQRTQQEDSAVYLCASSPLAGSNEQFFGPGTRLTVL.